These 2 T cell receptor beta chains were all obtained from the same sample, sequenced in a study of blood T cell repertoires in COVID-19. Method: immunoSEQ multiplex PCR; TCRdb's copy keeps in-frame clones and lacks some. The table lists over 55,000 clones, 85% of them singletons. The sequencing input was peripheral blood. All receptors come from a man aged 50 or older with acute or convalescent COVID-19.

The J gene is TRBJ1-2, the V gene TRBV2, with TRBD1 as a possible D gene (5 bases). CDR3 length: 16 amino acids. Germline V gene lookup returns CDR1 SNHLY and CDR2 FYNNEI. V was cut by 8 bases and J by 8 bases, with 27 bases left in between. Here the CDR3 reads CASVTDGQSRVGGYTF. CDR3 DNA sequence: TGTGCCAGCGTAACGGATGGACAATCAAGGGTAGGGGGCTACACCTTC.

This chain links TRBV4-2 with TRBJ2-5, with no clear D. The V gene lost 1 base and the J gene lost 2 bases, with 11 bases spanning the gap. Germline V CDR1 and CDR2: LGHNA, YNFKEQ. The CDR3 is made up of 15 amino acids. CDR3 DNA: TGTGCCAGCAGCCAAGCGCGAGGCCAGCAAGAGACCCAGTACTTC. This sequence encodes CASSQARGQQETQYF.